This is a list of T cell receptor beta chains from one sample in a study of neurological immune-mediated disorders. A single record per CDR3 protein comes from TCRdb applying MiXCR to the 5' RACE reads. Of 100,000 to 150,000 distinct CDR3 sequences in the sample, roughly 3.2% were seen once. Sequencing used PBMCs. The receptor source for this set is a woman aged 25-40 years with multiple sclerosis. Both conserved end residues are part of each CDR3. A D gene is named only where the DNA matches it firmly. Size is omitted from some rows. Given values are once, few, many or a class for expanded clones.

>-|TRBJ1-5|TRBV27|-
TGTGCCAGCAGTTCAGCAGGGACGGGGCAGCCCCAGCATTTT
CASSSAGTGQPQHF
>few|TRBJ1-2|TRBV2|-
TGTGCCAGCAGCGCACAGGGTCGCTACACCTTC
CASSAQGRYTF
>many|TRBJ2-1|TRBV27|-
TGTGCCAGCAGTTTATTCAGCGGTCACAATGAGCAGTTCTTC
CASSLFSGHNEQFF
>few|TRBJ2-3|TRBV7-7|TRBD2
TGTGCCAGCAGCTTAGCAGCGGGAGGAACAGATACGCAGTATTTT
CASSLAAGGTDTQYF
>many|TRBJ1-3|TRBV20-1|-
TGCAGTGCTAGTCGACGGGGATCTGGAAACACCATATATTTT
CSASRRGSGNTIYF
>few|TRBJ2-7|TRBV7-8|TRBD1
TGTGCCAGCAGCTACCCTGCCGGGACAGGGGACTACGAGCAGTACTTC
CASSYPAGTGDYEQYF
>few|TRBJ1-3|TRBV18|-
TGTGCCAGCTCACAGGAGGTTCCTGGAAACACCATATATTTT
CASSQEVPGNTIYF
>many|TRBJ1-1|TRBV20-1|-
TGCAGTGCCACTGACGGAGCCGGTTACACTGAAGCTTTCTTT
CSATDGAGYTEAFF
>-|TRBJ1-2|TRBV5-1|-
TGCGCCAGCAGCTTTGTTTCATCTGCTGGCTACACCTTC
CASSFVSSAGYTF
>many|TRBJ2-7|TRBV7-9|-
TGTGCCAGCAGCCCAATTCTTGACAGCAACTACGAGCAGTACTTC
CASSPILDSNYEQYF
>many|TRBJ2-5|TRBV29-1|-
TGCAGCGTTGAAGAGCCCAGGGGAGAGACCCAGTACTTC
CSVEEPRGETQYF
>many|TRBJ2-5|TRBV28|-
TGTGCCAGCAGTTTACGGGGGGCCACGGAGACCCAGTACTTC
CASSLRGATETQYF
>many|TRBJ2-7|TRBV6-6|-
TGTGCCAGCAGTGCGACAGTAGTTTCCGAGCAGTACTTC
CASSATVVSEQYF
>many|TRBJ2-5|TRBV10-3|-
TGTGCCATCAGTGAACAGGAAGAGACCCAGTACTTC
CAISEQEETQYF
>many|TRBJ1-5|TRBV5-1|-
TGCGCCAGCAGCTTGGAAGGGGCCATAAGTCAGCCCCAGCATTTT
CASSLEGAISQPQHF
>few|TRBJ2-5|TRBV9|TRBD2
TGTGCCAGCAGCGTAGCTACGACGGGAGGGCGAGGCGAAGAGACCCAGTACTTC
CASSVATTGGRGEETQYF
>many|TRBJ2-3|TRBV25-1|TRBD2
TGTGCCAGCAGTGGACTAGCGGGAGGTCCAGATACGCAGTATTTT
CASSGLAGGPDTQYF
>many|TRBJ2-1|TRBV5-5|TRBD1
TGTGCCAGCAGGACCGGGACAGGGGGCGAATATGAGCAGTTCTTC
CASRTGTGGEYEQFF
>many|TRBJ2-1|TRBV4-3|TRBD2
TGCGCCAGCAGCCAAGTGGGACTAGCTCAACAATCACGTGAGCAGTTCTTC
CASSQVGLAQQSREQFF
>medium-sized|TRBJ2-1|TRBV29-1|-
TGCAGCGTTGGCAGGGCGGACAATGAGCAGTTCTTC
CSVGRADNEQFF
>many|TRBJ1-1|TRBV5-1|-
TGCGCCAGCAGCTTTGGGGGGGCCACTGAAGCTTTCTTT
CASSFGGATEAFF
>many|TRBJ2-1|TRBV5-5|-
TGTGCCAGCAGCTTTGGGCTTGGCTCCTACAATGAGCAGTTCTTC
CASSFGLGSYNEQFF
>many|TRBJ2-3|TRBV7-6|-
TGTGCCAGCAGCTTTCGGCGGGCCCCGGAACCGGGCACAGATACGCAGTATTTT
CASSFRRAPEPGTDTQYF
>many|TRBJ2-7|TRBV14|-
TGTGCCAGCAGCCAAGTAATTGCTTCCGAGCAGTACTTC
CASSQVIASEQYF
>many|TRBJ1-1|TRBV5-1|-
TGCGCCAGCAGCTTGGCCGGTCCCCCCGACACTGAAGCTTTCTTT
CASSLAGPPDTEAFF
>many|TRBJ2-5|TRBV20-1|TRBD1
TGCAGTGCGACAGGGCACTATCAAGAGACCCAGTACTTC
CSATGHYQETQYF
>many|TRBJ2-5|TRBV12-5|-
TGTGCTAGTGGTTTGGTACAGATCGGCGGGACCCAGTACTTC
CASGLVQIGGTQYF
>many|TRBJ2-4|TRBV4-2|TRBD2
TGTGCCAGCAGCAGCCGTTACCGGGGGGAACTACTAGCCAAAAACATTCAGTACTTC
CASSSRYRGELLAKNIQYF
>many|TRBJ2-7|TRBV20-1|-
TGCAGTGCTAGGGGGGGATACGAGCAGTACTTC
CSARGGYEQYF
>many|TRBJ2-2|TRBV20-1|-
TGCAGTGCTAGGGGGTGGCAAATTAACACCGGGGAGCTGTTTTTT
CSARGWQINTGELFF
>many|TRBJ2-5|TRBV5-1|-
TGCGCCAGCAGCTTAGTTCCTGTACGGGGGGCAGGTGAGACCCAGTACTTC
CASSLVPVRGAGETQYF
>many|TRBJ2-5|TRBV3-1|TRBD2
TGTGCCAGCAGCGGCAGCGGGGGGGAAGAGACCCAGTACTTC
CASSGSGGEETQYF
>many|TRBJ2-5|TRBV20-1|-
TGCAGTGCCGAAACTAGAGGCGAGACCCAGTACTTC
CSAETRGETQYF
>few|TRBJ2-1|TRBV20-1|TRBD2
TGCAGTGCTCCCCAGACTAGCTGGAATGAGCAGTTCTTC
CSAPQTSWNEQFF
>many|TRBJ1-1|TRBV5-1|-
TGCGCCAGCAGCCCCCGCCGGGATAGGGTAAACACTGAAGCTTTCTTT
CASSPRRDRVNTEAFF
>many|TRBJ2-7|TRBV10-3|-
TGTGCCATCAGTGATCCTGGACAACTCGGGCAGTACTTC
CAISDPGQLGQYF
>many|TRBJ2-1|TRBV5-6|-
TGTGCCAGCAGCTTGGGAGAGGTGCGGCGGAGCTCCTACAATGAGCAGTTCTTC
CASSLGEVRRSSYNEQFF
>many|TRBJ1-2|TRBV5-6|-
TGTGCCAGCAGCGGGGCCGACAACTATGGCTACACCTTC
CASSGADNYGYTF
>many|TRBJ1-5|TRBV20-1|-
TGCAGTGCTAGAGATCGGGAAGGGGTAAGCAATCAGCCCCAGCATTTT
CSARDREGVSNQPQHF
>many|TRBJ2-3|TRBV5-1|-
TGCGCCAGCAGCTTGGGGGGGCATGAGACAGATACGCAGTATTTT
CASSLGGHETDTQYF
>many|TRBJ1-5|TRBV7-2|TRBD1
TGTGCCAGCAGCTTAGGGACAGGGAGGCCCCAGCATTTT
CASSLGTGRPQHF
>many|TRBJ1-1|TRBV14|-
TGTGCCAGCAGCCCCTTAAGCACGGGGCGAGTTGGAGCTTTCTTT
CASSPLSTGRVGAFF
>many|TRBJ1-2|TRBV7-9|-
TGTGCCAGCACTCTCCGGGACAAGCCATTCTATGGCTACACCTTC
CASTLRDKPFYGYTF
>many|TRBJ2-1|TRBV29-1|-
TGCAGCGCTCGAGGGGCCGGGACTCAGTCCTACAATGAGCAGTTCTTC
CSARGAGTQSYNEQFF
>many|TRBJ2-1|TRBV5-1|-
TGCGCCAGCAAATATTTCGACAATGAGCAGTTCTTC
CASKYFDNEQFF
>many|TRBJ2-1|TRBV12-5|TRBD2
TGTGCTAGTGGCACAGACCTTCCGGGACTAGCATCAAATGAGCAGTTCTTC
CASGTDLPGLASNEQFF
>many|TRBJ2-1|TRBV5-1|TRBD2
TGCGCCAGCAGCTTATCAAGCGGGGGGGCCAATGAGCAGTTCTTC
CASSLSSGGANEQFF
>many|TRBJ2-5|TRBV7-2|TRBD2
TGTGCCAGCAGCAACGGGATAGCGGGAGGCAGCGAGACCCAGTACTTC
CASSNGIAGGSETQYF
>many|TRBJ2-7|TRBV20-1|TRBD1
TGCAGTGCTAGACTGGGACAGGGGGGCTACGAGCAGTACTTC
CSARLGQGGYEQYF
>many|TRBJ2-7|TRBV5-6|-
TGTGCCAGCAGCTTGGGGTCTACCTACGAGCAGTACTTC
CASSLGSTYEQYF
>many|TRBJ1-5|TRBV29-1|-
TGCAGCGTCGGTACAGGGCGCCATCAGCCCCAGCATTTT
CSVGTGRHQPQHF
>-|TRBJ1-6|TRBV4-3|-
TGCGCCAGCAGCCCAGGACGGGTTTGGGAAACCCTCAACTTT
CASSPGRVWETLNF